This T cell receptor beta chain was captured by sequencing in a study of human T cells and chemical hapten exposure. About the study: DPC at 0.01% went onto the upper back in patch tests, read at 6 days. The study traced per-sample TCR yield variation mainly to small differences in pooled library volumes.

Time point: pre-sensitization, week 0. Treatment in this sample: therapeutic diphenylcyclopropenone sensitization with weekly scalp DPC. Total RNA was isolated from whole blood that had not been fractionated. This clonotype was counted a few times. Germline CDR1 is SGHRS and CDR2 is YFSETQ. The CDR3 is 14 amino acids. Trimming removed 2 bases from V and 1 base from J, with 9 bases in between. TCRdb reprocessed the RACE reads with MiXCR, giving one entry per CDR3 protein. The table has fewer than 300,000 distinct CDR3 sequences, about 8.6% seen once. This sequence originates from a woman in her forties with alopecia areata. Some clones in this sample may be carry-over from other donors' samples. Sequences were derived from whole blood, sampled in connection with sensitization to the hapten diphenylcyclopropenone (DPC). The chain carries TRBV5-1 and TRBJ1-1; D not certain. CDR3 DNA sequence: TGCGCCAGCAGCTTAAGTCCTTCGAACACTGAAGCTTTCTTT. Its protein is CASSLSPSNTEAFF. The complete variable domain, with remaining parts taken from reference TRBV5-1 and TRBJ1-1, reads KAGVTQTPRYLIKTRGQQVTLSCSPISGHRSVSWYQQTPGQGLQFLFEYFSETQRNKGNFPGRFSGRQFSNSRSEMNVSTLELGDSALYLCASSLSPSNTEAFFGQGTRLTVV.